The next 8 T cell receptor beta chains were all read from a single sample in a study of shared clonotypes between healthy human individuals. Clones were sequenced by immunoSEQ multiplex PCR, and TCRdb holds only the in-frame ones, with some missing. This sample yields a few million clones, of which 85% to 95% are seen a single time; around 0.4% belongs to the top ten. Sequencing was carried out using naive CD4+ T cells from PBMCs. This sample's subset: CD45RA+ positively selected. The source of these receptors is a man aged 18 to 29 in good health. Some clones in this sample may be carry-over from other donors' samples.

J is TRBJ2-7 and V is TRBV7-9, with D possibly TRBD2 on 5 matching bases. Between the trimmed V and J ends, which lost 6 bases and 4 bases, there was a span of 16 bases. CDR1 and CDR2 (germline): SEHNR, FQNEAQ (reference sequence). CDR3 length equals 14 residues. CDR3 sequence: CASSRTRERYEQYF. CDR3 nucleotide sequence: TGTGCCAGCAGTCGAACTAGGGAAAGGTACGAGCAGTACTTC.

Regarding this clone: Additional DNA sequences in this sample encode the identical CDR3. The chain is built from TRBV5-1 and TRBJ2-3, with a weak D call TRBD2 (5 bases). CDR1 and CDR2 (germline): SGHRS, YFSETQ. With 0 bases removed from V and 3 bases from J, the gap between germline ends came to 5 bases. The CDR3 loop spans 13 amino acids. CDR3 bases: TGCGCCAGCAGCTTGGGCGGGACAGATACGCAGTATTTT. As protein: CASSLGGTDTQYF.

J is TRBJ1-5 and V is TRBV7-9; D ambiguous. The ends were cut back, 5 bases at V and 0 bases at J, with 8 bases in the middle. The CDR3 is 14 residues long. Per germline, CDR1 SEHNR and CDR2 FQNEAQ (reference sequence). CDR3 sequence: CASSVGGSNQPQHF. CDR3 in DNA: TGTGCCAGCAGCGTAGGAGGTAGCAATCAGCCCCAGCATTTT.

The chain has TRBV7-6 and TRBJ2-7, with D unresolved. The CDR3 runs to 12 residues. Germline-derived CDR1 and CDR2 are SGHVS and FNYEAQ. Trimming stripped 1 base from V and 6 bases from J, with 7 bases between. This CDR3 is CASSLGRGEQYF. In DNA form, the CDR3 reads TGTGCCAGCAGCTTAGGACGAGGCGAGCAGTACTTC.

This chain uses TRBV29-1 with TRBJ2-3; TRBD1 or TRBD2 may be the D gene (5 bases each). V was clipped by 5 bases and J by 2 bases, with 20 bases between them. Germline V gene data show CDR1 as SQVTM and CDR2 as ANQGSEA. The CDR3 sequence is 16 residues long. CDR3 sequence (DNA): TGCAGCGTTACACCCGGGTTCACGGGACCCACAGATACGCAGTATTTT. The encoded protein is CSVTPGFTGPTDTQYF.

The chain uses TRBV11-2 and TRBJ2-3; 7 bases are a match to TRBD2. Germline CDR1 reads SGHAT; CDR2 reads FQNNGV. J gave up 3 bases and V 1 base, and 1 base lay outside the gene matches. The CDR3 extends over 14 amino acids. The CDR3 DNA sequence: TGTGCCAGCAGCTTAGGGACTAGAACAGATACGCAGTATTTT. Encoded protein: CASSLGTRTDTQYF.

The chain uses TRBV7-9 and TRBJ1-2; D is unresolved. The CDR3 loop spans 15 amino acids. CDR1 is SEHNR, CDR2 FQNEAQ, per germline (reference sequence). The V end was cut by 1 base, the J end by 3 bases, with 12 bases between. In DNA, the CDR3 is TGTGCCAGCAGCTTAGGGACTATAAGTTACTATGGCTACACCTTC. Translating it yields CASSLGTISYYGYTF.

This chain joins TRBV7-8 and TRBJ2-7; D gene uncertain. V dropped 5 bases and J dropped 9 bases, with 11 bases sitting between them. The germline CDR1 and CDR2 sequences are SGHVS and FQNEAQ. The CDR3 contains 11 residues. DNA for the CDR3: TGTGCCAGCAGCCCCGCCGGGCGGCAGTACTTC. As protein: CASSPAGRQYF.